This T cell receptor (beta chain) was recovered during a study of blood T cell repertoires in COVID-19 (dated by TCRdb to 2020 to 2021). Broadly, across the study: Samples from collaborators originated in the United States, Italy and Spain and spanned both the acute and convalescent phases of COVID-19. The material from the prospective study consisted of cDNA or gDNA derived from T cells, B-cell-depleted T cells, or PBMCs. Subjects who had been exposed to COVID-19, were actively infected with it, or had recovered from it provided the deeply sampled blood TCRbeta repertoires that made up the dataset. The repertoires were made available in a free public database intended to serve as a resource for research on the immune response to SARS-CoV-2. Samples came from the ongoing ImmuneRACE study (first 160 participants) plus 1,254 subjects from 6 global collaborators. Nearly every sample came with metadata listing a de-identified subject ID, COVID-19 status, age in years and sex. Where available, HLA class I and class II types were taken from metadata supplied by the sample provider and were not determined by assay-based typing.

Paper-wide results and their limitations: The quantity of clinical and demographic metadata differed by source and by participant and was supplied without curation.

Note on this clone: What this receptor recognizes is not known. The sample holds no much larger clone one base away, and base qualities are not on file.

In Seattle, one collaborating source enrolled patients while the infection was active and tracked those patients longitudinally over the course of disease. Whole blood was collected in K2EDTA tubes by collaborating institutions according to the institutions' own protocols. For TCRbeta analysis, collaborator samples were shipped as frozen whole blood, as isolated PBMCs, or as DNA extracted from either sample type. V gives up 1 base and J gives up 5 bases, and the segment between their germline ends measures 5 bases. The germline V gene (reference sequence) gives CDR1 as PRHDT and CDR2 as FYEKMQ. Taken from cysteine to phenylalanine, the CDR3 has 12 residues. CDR3 DNA only is kept here, 36 bases in frame from base 1. TCRbeta CDR3 regions were amplified from genomic DNA using the immunoSEQ Assay, a bias-controlled multiplex PCR. On the authors' methods: Nucleated cell counts per sample were estimated from amplification of reference gene primers within the assay. Sequence reads were collapsed and filtered to measure the absolute abundance of every unique TCRbeta CDR3 rearrangement. For each sample, productive Simpson clonality was calculated as the square root of Simpson's diversity index over productive rearrangements. TCRdb took this table from immuneACCESS and kept in-frame rearrangements with V and J called. Such tables lack part of the clones; where checked against another copy, unresolved V genes explain under half of the gap, and the rest is unexplained. V, J and clone size reflect that table, while D and trimming were determined from the DNA. The sample contains fewer than 500,000 clones, around 90% of them found a single time. The ten largest make up more than 0.7% of the sample.

Rearrangement joined TRBV13 to TRBJ2-5; the D gene lacks a confident call. The source material was peripheral blood. The sequence derives from a man younger than 30 with COVID-19, enrolled during active disease. The nucleotide sequence reads TGTGCCAGCAGCTTAGACGGGGAGACCCAGTACTTC. The encoded protein is CASSLDGETQYF.